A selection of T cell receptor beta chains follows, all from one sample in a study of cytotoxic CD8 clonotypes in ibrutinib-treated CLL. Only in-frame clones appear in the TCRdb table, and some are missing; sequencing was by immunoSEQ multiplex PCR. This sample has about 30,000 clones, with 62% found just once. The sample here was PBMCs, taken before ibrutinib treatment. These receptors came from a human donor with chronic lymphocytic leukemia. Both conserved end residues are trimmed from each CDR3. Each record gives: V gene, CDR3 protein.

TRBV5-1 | ASSLWTSGGSYEQY
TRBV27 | ASSWGREGEKLF
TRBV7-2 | ASSRQGHNQPQH
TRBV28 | ASSSPDPETEAF
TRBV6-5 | ASSATLGGANVLT
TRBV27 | ASSFGDTQY
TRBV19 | ASSLTGNYGYT
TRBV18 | ASSPPWTGKGEQF
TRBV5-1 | ASQSWGLAAVEQF
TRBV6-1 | ASSEVAGGTGELF
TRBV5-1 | ASSPPGLADYEQY
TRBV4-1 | ASSGRTTDTQY
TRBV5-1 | ASSLQGAGANVLT